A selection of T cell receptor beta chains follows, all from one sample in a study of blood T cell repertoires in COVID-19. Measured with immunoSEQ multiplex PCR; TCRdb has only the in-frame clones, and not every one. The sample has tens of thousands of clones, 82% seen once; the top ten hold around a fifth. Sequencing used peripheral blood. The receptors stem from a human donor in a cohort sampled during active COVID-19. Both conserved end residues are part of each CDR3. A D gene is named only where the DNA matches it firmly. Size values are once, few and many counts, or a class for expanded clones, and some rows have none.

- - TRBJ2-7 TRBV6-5 TGTGCCAGCACCCCGCGTGAGTTCTACGAGCAGTACTTC CASTPREFYEQYF
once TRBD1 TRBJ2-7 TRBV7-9 TGTGCCAGCAGCCTCGACAGGGGCAGTTCCTACGAGCAGTACTTC CASSLDRGSSYEQYF
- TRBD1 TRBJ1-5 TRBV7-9 TGTGCCAGCAGCCCAGGGACAGGGGCTAGCAATCAGCCCCAGCATTTT CASSPGTGASNQPQHF
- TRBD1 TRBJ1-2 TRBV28 TGTGCCAGCACTATTCCGGGACAGGGGCTTGGCTACACCTTC CASTIPGQGLGYTF
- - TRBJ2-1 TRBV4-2 TGTGCCAGCAGCCAAGATTTAGCCTCTCTGCAGCAGTTCTTC CASSQDLASLQQFF
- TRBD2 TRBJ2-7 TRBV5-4 TGTGCCAGCAGCTTCGGGGGGGCGAGGTACGAGCAGTACTTC CASSFGGARYEQYF
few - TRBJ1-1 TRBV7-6 TGTGCCAGCAGCCTAACCCGGGACACTGAAGCTTTCTTT CASSLTRDTEAFF
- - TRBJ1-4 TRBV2 TGTGCCACCTCCCCTGGGGCCAGGGGAAATGAAAAACTGTTTTTT CATSPGARGNEKLFF
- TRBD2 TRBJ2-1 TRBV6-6 TGTGCCAGCAGTGTAACTAGCGGGGTGGGGAATGAGCAGTTCTTC CASSVTSGVGNEQFF
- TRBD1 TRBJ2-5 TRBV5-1 TGCGCCAGCAGCTTGGCCCCGACAGGGATGTTGGGTGAGACCCAGTACTTC CASSLAPTGMLGETQYF
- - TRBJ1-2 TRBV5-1 TGCGCCAGCAGCTCGGCCGGGACTCGGAGCTACTCTAACTATGGCTACACCTTC CASSSAGTRSYSNYGYTF
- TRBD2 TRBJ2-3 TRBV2 TGTGCCAGCAGCCGGGGGGGCAGCACAGATACGCAGTATTTT CASSRGGSTDTQYF
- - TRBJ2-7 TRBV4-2 TGTGCCAGCAGCCAGAAGACAGCCTCCTACGAGCAGTACTTC CASSQKTASYEQYF
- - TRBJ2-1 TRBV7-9 TGTGCCAGCAAAGAGGACAGCTACAATGAGCAGTTCTTC CASKEDSYNEQFF
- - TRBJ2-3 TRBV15 TGTGCCACCAGGTCGGGGTGGAGTGCCGATACGCAGTATTTT CATRSGWSADTQYF
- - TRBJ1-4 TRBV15 TGTGCCACCAGCACCCGGACTGGAAAACTGTTTTTT CATSTRTGKLFF
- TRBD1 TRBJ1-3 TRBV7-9 TGTGCCAGCAGCCTGGACAGGGGAACGACTGGAAACACCATATATTTT CASSLDRGTTGNTIYF
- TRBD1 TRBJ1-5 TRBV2 TGTGCCAGCAGCGACAGGGGCAATCAGCCCCAGCATTTT CASSDRGNQPQHF
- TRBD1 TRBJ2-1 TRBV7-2 TGTGCCAGCAGCCCTAGGACAGGGGAGGTAGTGCAGTTCTTC CASSPRTGEVVQFF
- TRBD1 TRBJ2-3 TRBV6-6 TGTGCCAGCAGTTACTCGGGGACAGGGGCAGATACGCAGTATTTT CASSYSGTGADTQYF
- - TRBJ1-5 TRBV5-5 TGTGCCAGCTGCGCCACCGGACAGACTAATCAGCCCCAGCATTTT CASCATGQTNQPQHF
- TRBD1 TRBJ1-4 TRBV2 TGTGCCAGCAGTCGACAGGGGTCAACTGAAAAACTGTTTTTT CASSRQGSTEKLFF
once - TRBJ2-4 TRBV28 TGTGCCAGCAGTTTATCGCAGGGAAACATTCAGTACTTC CASSLSQGNIQYF
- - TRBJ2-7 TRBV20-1 TGCAGTGCTAGTACAGGTCCATTACAGTCCGAGCAGTACTTC CSASTGPLQSEQYF
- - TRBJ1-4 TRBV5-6 TGTGCCAGCAGCCGCGGTCCGCCGGGACTGAGTAATGAAAAACTGTTTTTT CASSRGPPGLSNEKLFF
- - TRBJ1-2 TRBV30 TGTGCCTGGAGTTTTCCCGGGGTTACTAACTATGGCTACACCTTC CAWSFPGVTNYGYTF
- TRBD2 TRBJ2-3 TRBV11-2 TGTGCCAGCATCCCCTCACTAGCGGAGGCAGATACGCAGTATTTT CASIPSLAEADTQYF
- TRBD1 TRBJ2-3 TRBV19 TGTGCCAGTAGCAGGGGGTCTGGAACAGATACGCAGTATTTT CASSRGSGTDTQYF
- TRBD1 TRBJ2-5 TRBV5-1 TGCGCCAGCAGCTTGGGAGGGGGCGAAGGAGAGACCCAGTACTTC CASSLGGGEGETQYF
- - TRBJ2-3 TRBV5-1 TGCGCCAGCCAGCCTAGCGTAGGCACAGATACGCAGTATTTT CASQPSVGTDTQYF
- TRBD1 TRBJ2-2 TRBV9 TGTGCCAGCAGCCCCCGGGACAGGGGGCCTGGCGGGGAGCTGTTTTTT CASSPRDRGPGGELFF
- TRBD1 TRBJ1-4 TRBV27 TGTGCCAGCAGTACCCACCGGGACAGCTATGAAAAACTGTTTTTT CASSTHRDSYEKLFF
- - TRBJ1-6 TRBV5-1 TGCGCCAGCAGCTCCCTGGGGACCGGGAGGTCACCCCTCCACTTT CASSSLGTGRSPLHF
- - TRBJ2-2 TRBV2 TGTGCCAGCAGTTGGGTCAGCGACACCGGGGAGCTGTTTTTT CASSWVSDTGELFF
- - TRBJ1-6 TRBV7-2 TGTGCCAGCAGCTTTAGGGGCCTCTTCAATTCACCCCTCCACTTT CASSFRGLFNSPLHF
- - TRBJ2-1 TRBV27 TGTGCCAGCAGTGTAGTGCGCTACAATGAGCAGTTCTTC CASSVVRYNEQFF
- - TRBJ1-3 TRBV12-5 TGTGCTAGTGGTTTGGTACGGACAAACGGGTGGGGCTCTGGAAACACCATATATTTT CASGLVRTNGWGSGNTIYF
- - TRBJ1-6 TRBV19 TGTGCCAGTAGGTCCCAGGCAGGGAACCATAATTCACCCCTCCACTTT CASRSQAGNHNSPLHF
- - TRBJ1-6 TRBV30 TGTGCCTGGTCGGCAATCACAGGGAATAATTCACCCCTCCACTTT CAWSAITGNNSPLHF
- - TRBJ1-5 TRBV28 TGTGCCAGCAGTTTTTATGCAGAAAATCAGCCCCAGCATTTT CASSFYAENQPQHF